This T cell receptor beta chain originates from a study of Graves' ophthalmopathy and Graves' hyperthyroidism. Study-level background: Researchers classed hyperthyroidism as stable given no ophthalmopathy within 18 months of follow-up.

Newly diagnosed hyperthyroidism donors, aged 18 to 65, duration under 2 months. Amplified material comprised TCR beta CDR3 regions derived from RNA transcripts. First-round RT-PCR relied on HTBI primers, and a second-round multiplex PCR came next. TCRdb used MiXCR to reprocess the multiplex PCR reads, holding one entry per CDR3 protein. The top ten hold 8.5% to 14% of the sample, which has around 1.1 million distinct CDR3 sequences, roughly two fifths seen once. The CDR3 length is 19 residues. The V segment lost 2 bases and the J segment 7 bases; nucleotides outside the gene matches: 18. Germline CDR1 is SGHVS and CDR2 is FQNEAQ.

This sequence joins TRBV7-8 and TRBJ1-5; TRBD1 agrees at 9 bases. Sequencing was carried out using peripheral blood or thyroid tissue (not recorded which). This clonotype was obtained from an adult man with Graves' hyperthyroidism. The CDR3 DNA reads TGTGCCAGCAGCTTATGGCCCATCTCCGGGACAGGGCCTCCCCAGCCCCAGCATTTT. Translating gives CASSLWPISGTGPPQPQHF.